This T cell receptor beta chain derives from a study of control samples from healthy donors and cancer patients. Using immunoSEQ multiplex PCR, the repertoire was profiled, and TCRdb retains in-frame clones only, with some absent. The sample gives approximately 87,000 clones, around 92% of which show up once; 15% to 20% is in the top ten. This CDR3 spans 14 amino acids. V lost 7 bases and J lost 4, with 16 bases in between. Germline CDR1 SGHTA, CDR2 FQGNSA. The V gene is TRBV7-2, the J gene TRBJ1-2; weak D call: TRBD1 (6 bases). Sequencing used blood. This receptor was obtained from a middle-aged man in good health. The CDR3 protein is CASTLGGTTYGYTF. The CDR3 DNA is TGTGCCAGCACTCTGGGTGGGACAACCTATGGCTACACCTTC.